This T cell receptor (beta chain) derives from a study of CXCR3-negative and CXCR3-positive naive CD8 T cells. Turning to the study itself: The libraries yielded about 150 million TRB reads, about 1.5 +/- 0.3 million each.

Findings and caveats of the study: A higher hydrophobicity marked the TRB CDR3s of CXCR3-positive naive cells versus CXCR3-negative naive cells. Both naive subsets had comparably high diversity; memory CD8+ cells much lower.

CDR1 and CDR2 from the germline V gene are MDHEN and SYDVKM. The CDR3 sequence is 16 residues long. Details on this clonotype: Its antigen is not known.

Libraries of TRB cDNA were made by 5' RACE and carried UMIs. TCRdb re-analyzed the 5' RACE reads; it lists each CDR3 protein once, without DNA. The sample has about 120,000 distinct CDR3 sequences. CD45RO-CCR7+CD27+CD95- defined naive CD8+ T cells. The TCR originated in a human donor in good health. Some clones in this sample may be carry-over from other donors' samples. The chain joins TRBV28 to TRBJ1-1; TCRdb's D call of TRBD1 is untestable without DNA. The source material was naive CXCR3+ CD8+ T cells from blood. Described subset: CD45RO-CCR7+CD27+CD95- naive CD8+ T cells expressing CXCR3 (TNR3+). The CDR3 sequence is CASSFEHRTGFTEAFF. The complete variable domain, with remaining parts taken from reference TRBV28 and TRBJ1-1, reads DVKVTQSSRYLVKRTGEKVFLECVQDMDHENMFWYRQDPGLGLRLIYFSYDVKMKEKGDIPEGYSVSREKKERFSLILESASTNQTSMYLCASSFEHRTGFTEAFFGQGTRLTVV.